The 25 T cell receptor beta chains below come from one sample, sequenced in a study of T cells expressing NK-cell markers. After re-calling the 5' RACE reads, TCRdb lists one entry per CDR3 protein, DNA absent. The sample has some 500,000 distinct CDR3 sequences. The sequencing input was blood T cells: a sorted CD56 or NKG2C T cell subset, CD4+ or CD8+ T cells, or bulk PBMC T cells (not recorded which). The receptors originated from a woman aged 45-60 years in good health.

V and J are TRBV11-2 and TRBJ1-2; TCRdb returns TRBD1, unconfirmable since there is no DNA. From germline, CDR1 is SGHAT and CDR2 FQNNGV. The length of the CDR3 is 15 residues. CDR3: CASSSRDIGLYGYTF. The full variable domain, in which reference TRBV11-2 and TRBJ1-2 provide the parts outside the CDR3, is EAGVAQSPRYKIIEKRQSVAFWCNPISGHATLYWYQQILGQGPKLLIQFQNNGVVDDSQLPKDRFSAERLKGVDSTLKIQPAKLEDSAVYLCASSSRDIGLYGYTFGSGTRLTVV.

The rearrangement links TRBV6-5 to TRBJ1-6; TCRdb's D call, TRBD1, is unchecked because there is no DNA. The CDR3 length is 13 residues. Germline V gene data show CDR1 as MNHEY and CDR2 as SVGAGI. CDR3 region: CASPGQNNSPLHF.

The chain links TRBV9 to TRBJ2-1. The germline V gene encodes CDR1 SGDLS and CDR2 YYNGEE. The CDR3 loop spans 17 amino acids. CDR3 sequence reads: CASSVEIGLGSYNEQFF. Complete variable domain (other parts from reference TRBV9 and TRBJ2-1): DSGVTQTPKHLITATGQRVTLRCSPRSGDLSVYWYQQSLDQGLQFLIQYYNGEERAKGNILERFSAQQFPDLHSELNLSSLELGDSALYFCASSVEIGLGSYNEQFFGPGTRLTVL.

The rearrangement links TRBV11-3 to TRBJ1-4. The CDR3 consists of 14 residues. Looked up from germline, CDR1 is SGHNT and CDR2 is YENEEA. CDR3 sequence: CASSLPGLWEKLFF.

The CDR3 sequence: CASSRAGTSGDGDTQYF. The chain joins TRBV5-1 to TRBJ2-3; TCRdb's D gene call, TRBD2, goes unchecked for lack of DNA. Per the germline V gene, CDR1 is SGHRS and CDR2 is YFSETQ. This CDR3 is built from 17 residues.

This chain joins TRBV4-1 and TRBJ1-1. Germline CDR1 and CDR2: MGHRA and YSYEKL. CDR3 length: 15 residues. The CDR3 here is CASSQGYKVGTEAFF.

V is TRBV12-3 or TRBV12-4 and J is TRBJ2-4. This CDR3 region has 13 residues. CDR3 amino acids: CASSFYPDGSQYF.

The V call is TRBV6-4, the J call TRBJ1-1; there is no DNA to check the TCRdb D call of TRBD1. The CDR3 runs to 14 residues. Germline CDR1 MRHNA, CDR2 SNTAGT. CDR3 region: CASSDSGSGTEAFF.

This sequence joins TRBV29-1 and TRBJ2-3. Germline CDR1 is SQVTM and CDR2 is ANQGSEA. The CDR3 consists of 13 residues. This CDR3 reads CSVVGIPTDTQYF.

CDR3 sequence reads: CASSIGAGGFANTGELFF. The gene calls are TRBV19 and TRBJ2-2; TCRdb indicates TRBD1, and absent DNA this call remains unverified. CDR3 length: 18 amino acids. Germline V gives CDR1 LNHDA, CDR2 SQIVND (reference sequence).

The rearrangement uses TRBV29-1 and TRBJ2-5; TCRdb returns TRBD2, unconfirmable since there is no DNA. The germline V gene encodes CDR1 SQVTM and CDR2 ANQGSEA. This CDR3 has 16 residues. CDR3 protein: CSVWSTSGRGQETQYF.

The CDR3 spells CASSIGPGQGLYGYTF. This chain joins TRBV5-1 and TRBJ1-2; with no DNA, the TCRdb D assignment of TRBD1 cannot be verified. This CDR3 is 16 amino acids long. The germline CDR1 and CDR2 sequences are SGHRS and YFSETQ.

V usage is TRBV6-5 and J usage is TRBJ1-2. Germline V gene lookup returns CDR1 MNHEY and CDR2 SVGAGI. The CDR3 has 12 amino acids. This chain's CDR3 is CASSPSETGYTF.

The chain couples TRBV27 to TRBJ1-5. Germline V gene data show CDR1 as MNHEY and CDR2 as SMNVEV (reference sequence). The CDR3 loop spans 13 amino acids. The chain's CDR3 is CASNTKGWVPQHF.

The CDR3 reads CTSYSGTGGVSTDTQYF. This chain joins TRBV29-1 and TRBJ2-3; TCRdb selects TRBD1, and the lack of DNA leaves this call unchecked. This CDR3 has 17 amino acids. The germline V gene encodes CDR1 SQVTM and CDR2 ANQGSEA.

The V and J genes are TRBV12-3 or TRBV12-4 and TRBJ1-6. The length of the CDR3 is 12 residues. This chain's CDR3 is CASSRSSNSLHF.

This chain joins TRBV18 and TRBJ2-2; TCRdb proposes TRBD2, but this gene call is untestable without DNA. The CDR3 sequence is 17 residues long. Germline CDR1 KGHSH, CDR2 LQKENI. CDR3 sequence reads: CASSPLGIQDFVGELFF.

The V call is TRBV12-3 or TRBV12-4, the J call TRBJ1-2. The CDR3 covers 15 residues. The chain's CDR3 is CASSPTGSSSYGYTF.

The CDR3 spells CASRHERGYNEQFF. V and J are TRBV7-8 and TRBJ2-1; TCRdb designates TRBD2, a call that cannot be tested without DNA. Germline CDR1 SGHVS, CDR2 FQNEAQ. The CDR3 length is 14 residues.

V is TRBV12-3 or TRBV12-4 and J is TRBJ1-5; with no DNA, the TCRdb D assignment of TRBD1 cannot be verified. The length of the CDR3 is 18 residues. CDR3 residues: CASSLTSPGTGSTLPQHF.

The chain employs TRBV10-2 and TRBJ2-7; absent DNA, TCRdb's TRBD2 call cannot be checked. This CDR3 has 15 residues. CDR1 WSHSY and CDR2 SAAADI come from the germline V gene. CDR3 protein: CASSPYSGSFNEQYF.

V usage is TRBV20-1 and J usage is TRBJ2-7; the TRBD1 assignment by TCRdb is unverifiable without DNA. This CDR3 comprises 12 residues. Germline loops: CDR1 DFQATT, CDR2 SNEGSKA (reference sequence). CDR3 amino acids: CSASPLAYEQYF.

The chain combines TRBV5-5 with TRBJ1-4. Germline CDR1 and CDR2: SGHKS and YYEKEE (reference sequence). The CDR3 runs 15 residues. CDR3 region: CASSRRWQRNEKLFF.

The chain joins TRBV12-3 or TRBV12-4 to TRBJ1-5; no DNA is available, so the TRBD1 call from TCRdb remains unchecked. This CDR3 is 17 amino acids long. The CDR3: CASSPPSWGRADQPQHF.

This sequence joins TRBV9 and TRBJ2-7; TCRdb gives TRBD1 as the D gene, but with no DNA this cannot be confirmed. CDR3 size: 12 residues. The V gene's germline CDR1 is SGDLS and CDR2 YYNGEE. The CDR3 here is CASSATGHEQYF.